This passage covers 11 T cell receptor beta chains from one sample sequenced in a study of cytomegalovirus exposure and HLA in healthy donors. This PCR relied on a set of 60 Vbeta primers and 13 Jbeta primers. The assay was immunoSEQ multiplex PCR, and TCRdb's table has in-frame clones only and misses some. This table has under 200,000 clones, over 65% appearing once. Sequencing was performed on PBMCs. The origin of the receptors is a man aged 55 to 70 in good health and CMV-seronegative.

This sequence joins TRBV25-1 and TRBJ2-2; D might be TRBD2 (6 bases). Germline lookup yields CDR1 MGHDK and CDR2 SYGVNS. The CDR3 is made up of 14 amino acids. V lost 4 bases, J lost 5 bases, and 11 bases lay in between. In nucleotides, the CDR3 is TGTGCCAGCAGTGCGGACCGGGGGACCGGGGAGCTGTTTTTT. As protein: CASSADRGTGELFF.

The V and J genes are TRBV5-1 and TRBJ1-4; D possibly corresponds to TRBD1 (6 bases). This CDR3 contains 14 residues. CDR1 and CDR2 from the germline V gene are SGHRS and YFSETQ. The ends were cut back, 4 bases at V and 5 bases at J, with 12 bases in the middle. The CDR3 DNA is TGCGCCAGCAGCACAGACAGGCCAAATGAAAAACTGTTTTTT. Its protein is CASSTDRPNEKLFF.

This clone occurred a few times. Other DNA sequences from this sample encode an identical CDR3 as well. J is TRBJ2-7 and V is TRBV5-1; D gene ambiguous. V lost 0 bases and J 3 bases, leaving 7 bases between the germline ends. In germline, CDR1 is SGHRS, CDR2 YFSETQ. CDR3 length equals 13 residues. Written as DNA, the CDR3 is TGCGCCAGCAGCTTGGCAGGAAGCTACGAGCAGTACTTC. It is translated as CASSLAGSYEQYF.

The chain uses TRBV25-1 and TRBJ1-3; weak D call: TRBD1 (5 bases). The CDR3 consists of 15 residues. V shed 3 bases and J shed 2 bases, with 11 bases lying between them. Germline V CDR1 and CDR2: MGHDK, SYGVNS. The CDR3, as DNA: TGTGCCAGCAGTGATCGAGACAGCGCTGGAAACACCATATATTTT. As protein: CASSDRDSAGNTIYF.

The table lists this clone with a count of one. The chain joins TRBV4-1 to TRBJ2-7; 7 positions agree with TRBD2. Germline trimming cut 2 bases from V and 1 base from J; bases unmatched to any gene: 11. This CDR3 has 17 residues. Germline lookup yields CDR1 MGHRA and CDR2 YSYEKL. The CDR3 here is CASSQSLGRAGSYEQYF. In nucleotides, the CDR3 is TGCGCCAGCAGCCAATCGCTGGGGAGGGCCGGGTCCTACGAGCAGTACTTC.

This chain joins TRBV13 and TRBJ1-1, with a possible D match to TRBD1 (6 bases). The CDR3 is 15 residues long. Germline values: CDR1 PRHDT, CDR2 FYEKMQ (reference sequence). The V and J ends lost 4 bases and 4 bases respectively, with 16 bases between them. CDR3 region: CASSSRGAGVTEAFF. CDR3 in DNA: TGTGCCAGCAGCTCGCGGGGGGCGGGGGTCACTGAAGCTTTCTTT.

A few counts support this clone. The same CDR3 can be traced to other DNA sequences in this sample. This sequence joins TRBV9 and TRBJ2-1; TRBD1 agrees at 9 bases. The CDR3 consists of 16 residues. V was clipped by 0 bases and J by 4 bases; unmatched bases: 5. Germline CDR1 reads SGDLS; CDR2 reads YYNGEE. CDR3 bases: TGTGCCAGCAGCGTAGCTGACAGGGGGGGATACAATGAGCAGTTCTTC. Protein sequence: CASSVADRGGYNEQFF.

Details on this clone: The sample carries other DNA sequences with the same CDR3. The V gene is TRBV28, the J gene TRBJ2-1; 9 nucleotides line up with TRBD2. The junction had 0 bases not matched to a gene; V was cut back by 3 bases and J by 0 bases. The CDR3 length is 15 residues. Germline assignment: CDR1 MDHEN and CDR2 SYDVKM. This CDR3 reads CASSLTSGSYNEQFF. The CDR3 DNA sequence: TGTGCCAGCAGTTTGACTAGCGGCTCCTACAATGAGCAGTTCTTC. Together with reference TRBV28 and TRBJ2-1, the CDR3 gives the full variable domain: DVKVTQSSRYLVKRTGEKVFLECVQDMDHENMFWYRQDPGLGLRLIYFSYDVKMKEKGDIPEGYSVSREKKERFSLILESASTNQTSMYLCASSLTSGSYNEQFFGPGTRLTVL.

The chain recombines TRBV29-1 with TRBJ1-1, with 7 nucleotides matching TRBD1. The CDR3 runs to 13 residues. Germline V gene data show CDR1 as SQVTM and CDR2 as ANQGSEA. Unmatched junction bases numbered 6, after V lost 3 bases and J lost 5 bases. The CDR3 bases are TGCAGCGTTGACCCGACAGGGCAAACTGAAGCTTTCTTT. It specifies CSVDPTGQTEAFF. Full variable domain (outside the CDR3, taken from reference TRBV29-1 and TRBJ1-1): SAVISQKPSRDICQRGTSLTIQCQVDSQVTMMFWYRQQPGQSLTLIATANQGSEATYESGFVIDKFPISRPNLTFSTLTVSNMSPEDSSIYLCSVDPTGQTEAFFGQGTRLTVV.

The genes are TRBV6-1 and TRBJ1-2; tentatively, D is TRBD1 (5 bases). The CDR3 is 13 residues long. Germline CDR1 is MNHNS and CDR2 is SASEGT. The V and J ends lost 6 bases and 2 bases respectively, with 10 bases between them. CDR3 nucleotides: TGTGCCAGCAGCATGGCAGGGAACTATGGCTACACCTTC. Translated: CASSMAGNYGYTF.

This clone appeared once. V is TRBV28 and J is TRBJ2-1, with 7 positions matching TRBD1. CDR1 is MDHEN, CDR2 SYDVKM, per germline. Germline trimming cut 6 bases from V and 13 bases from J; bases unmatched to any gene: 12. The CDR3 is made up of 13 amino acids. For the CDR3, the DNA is TGTGCCAGCAGCCAAGTACGGGACAGCCCTCAGTTCTTC. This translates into CASSQVRDSPQFF.